The clone carrying this T cell receptor (beta chain) has more than one count but fewer than ten. Germline V lookup: CDR1 SGDLS, CDR2 YYNGEE. This CDR3 contains 13 residues. V was cut by 3 bases and J by 5 bases, with 8 bases left in between. Every donor was a healthy Caucasian. This sample stems from a study of identical twins. Template switching added a universal primer binding site, and final cDNA carried unique molecular identifiers. MiXCR was run by TCRdb on the 5' RACE reads, yielding one entry per CDR3 protein. The sample lists hundreds of thousands of distinct CDR3 sequences; about 20% were seen once. The sample also formed part of further work on T cells expressing NK-cell markers. In that study: A few donors' CD3+CD56-NKG2C+ cells were dominated by the same clonotypes.

The source is a woman aged 18-35 years in good health. The chain is built from TRBV9 and TRBJ2-2; weak D call: TRBD1 (5 bases). Sequencing was carried out using PBMCs. The CDR3 nucleotides read TGTGCCAGCAGCGACAGGTCAACCGGGGAGCTGTTTTTT. Encoded protein: CASSDRSTGELFF.